These 14 T cell receptor beta chains share one sample of origin, sequenced in a study of T cell changes during pregnancy in multiple sclerosis. Repertoires were generated with immunoSEQ multiplex PCR, while TCRdb's copy carries only in-frame clones and drops some. The data show 25,000 to 35,000 clones, with 80% to 90% seen just once and 6.9% held by the top ten. Sequenced here: CD8+ T cells from peripheral blood mononuclear cells, sampled in the second trimester of pregnancy. These receptors all come from a female donor with multiple sclerosis, enrolled in a pregnancy study.

This chain links TRBV4-3 with TRBJ1-2; a weak D match, TRBD1 (5 bases). V lost 0 bases and J 4 bases, leaving 9 bases between the germline ends. The CDR3 extends over 14 amino acids. CDR1 and CDR2 (germline): LGHNA, YSLEER. The CDR3, as DNA: TGCGCCAGCAGCCAAGAAGCAGGGTCCTATGGCTACACCTTC. Translation: CASSQEAGSYGYTF.

The chain is built from TRBV27 and TRBJ1-1; possibly TRBD1 for D (6 bases). Germline assignment: CDR1 MNHEY and CDR2 SMNVEV (reference sequence). V lost 5 bases to trimming and J lost 4 bases, with 11 bases between them. The CDR3 spans 13 residues. CDR3 sequence (DNA): TGTGCCAGCAGTGTCACAGGGAGCACTGAAGCTTTCTTT. Its protein is CASSVTGSTEAFF.

The chain combines TRBV2 with TRBJ2-5; D is uncertain. This CDR3 is 12 amino acids long. The germline CDR1 and CDR2 sequences are SNHLY and FYNNEI. Trimming took off 6 bases at V and 2 bases at J, with 7 bases between the two ends. CDR3 residues: CASRPRQETQYF. The CDR3 nucleotides read TGTGCCAGCAGGCCCAGGCAAGAGACCCAGTACTTC.

The CDR3 DNA reads TGCGCCAGCAGCCAAGATCGACAGAATAGGCAGCCCCAGCATTTT. Translation gives CASSQDRQNRQPQHF. The chain has TRBV4-1 and TRBJ1-5, with a possible D match to TRBD1 (5 bases). V lost 0 bases and J lost 7, with 13 bases in between. Germline values: CDR1 MGHRA, CDR2 YSYEKL. This CDR3 region has 15 residues.

This rearrangement joins TRBV5-6 to TRBJ2-7; a possible D gene is TRBD1 (5 bases). Trimming cost V 3 bases and J 1 base, with 14 bases left between them. Germline V gene sequence: CDR1 SGHDT, CDR2 YYEEEE. This CDR3 is built from 15 residues. The chain's CDR3 is CASSSGAAGSYEQYF. CDR3 in DNA: TGTGCCAGCAGCTCTGGGGCTGCAGGATCCTACGAGCAGTACTTC.

CDR3 amino acids: CASSLGPGTHQETQYF. CDR3 in DNA: TGTGCCAGCAGTTTAGGGCCGGGGACACACCAAGAGACCCAGTACTTC. The V call is TRBV27, the J call TRBJ2-5; the D gene is possibly TRBD1 (6 bases). This CDR3 has 16 amino acids. Germline CDR1 and CDR2: MNHEY and SMNVEV (reference sequence). Trimming took off 2 bases at V and 0 bases at J, with 13 bases between the two ends.

On this clone: One end of the junction is discordant with germline, which a read error may explain. V is TRBV11-3 and J is TRBJ2-2, with TRBD1 identical over 10 bases. CDR1 SGHNT and CDR2 YENEEA come from the germline V gene. The CDR3 is 19 amino acids. The CDR3 protein is CASSLEVRGTGENTGKLFF. The CDR3 DNA is TGTGCCAGCAGCTTAGAAGTCAGAGGGACAGGGGAGAACACCGGGAAGCTGTTTTTT.

This chain connects TRBV29-1 to TRBJ1-1; possible D gene TRBD1, 6 bases. The CDR3 consists of 15 residues. Trimming cost V 7 bases and J 5 bases, with 23 bases left between them. Germline V gene lookup returns CDR1 SQVTM and CDR2 ANQGSEA. DNA for the CDR3: TGCAGCGGGGCGGGCGGTGACAGGCGAGGAACTGAAGCTTTCTTT. The encoded protein is CSGAGGDRRGTEAFF.

This clone has only a few counts. The rearrangement links TRBV19 to TRBJ2-5, with D maybe TRBD2 (5 bases). V lost 4 bases and J 5 bases, leaving 8 bases between the germline ends. Germline V gene data show CDR1 as LNHDA and CDR2 as SQIVND (reference sequence). The CDR3 is 12 amino acids. The CDR3 region is CASSRSGETQYF. CDR3 DNA: TGTGCCAGTAGTAGAAGCGGCGAGACCCAGTACTTC. The whole variable domain, remainder taken from reference TRBV19 and TRBJ2-5, is DGGITQSPKYLFRKEGQNVTLSCEQNLNHDAMYWYRQDPGQGLRLIYYSQIVNDFQKGDIAEGYSVSREKKESFPLTVTSAQKNPTAFYLCASSRSGETQYFGPGTRLLVL.

The rearrangement links TRBV9 to TRBJ2-1; D is perhaps TRBD2 (7 bases). The germline V gene has CDR1 SGDLS and CDR2 YYNGEE. The CDR3 consists of 16 residues. V lost 0 bases, J lost 6 bases, and 16 bases lay in between. The CDR3 bases are TGTGCCAGCAGCGTAGAGGGGGGGAGGGGGACCAATGAGCAGTTCTTC. It translates to CASSVEGGRGTNEQFF.

The chain has TRBV19 and TRBJ2-1, with 8 bases matching TRBD2. The V and J ends lost 2 bases and 6 bases, in that order; junction bases with no gene match: 6. Germline V CDR1 and CDR2: LNHDA, SQIVND (reference sequence). The CDR3 sequence is 15 residues long. The CDR3 here is CASSISGGKINEQFF. The CDR3 region has the DNA TGTGCCAGTAGTATATCGGGGGGGAAAATCAATGAGCAGTTCTTC.

This chain connects TRBV6-6 to TRBJ1-5; D not certain. Germline CDR1 is MNHNY and CDR2 is SVGAGI (reference sequence). The CDR3 runs to 15 residues. The V and J ends lost 6 bases and 3 bases respectively, with 15 bases between them. CDR3 residues: CASSPIARYNQPQHF. The CDR3, as DNA: TGTGCCAGCAGCCCAATCGCCAGATACAATCAGCCCCAGCATTTT.

CDR3 residues: CASSSTGLAGTETQYF. The CDR3 bases are TGTGCCAGCAGCTCCACCGGACTAGCGGGTACAGAGACCCAGTACTTC. The J gene is TRBJ2-5, the V gene TRBV7-8, with TRBD2 matching over 11 bases. Trimming took 4 bases from V and 4 from J; bases not matched to a gene: 8. CDR1 is SGHVS, CDR2 FQNEAQ, per germline. The CDR3 totals 16 residues. The entire variable domain, with the rest obtained from reference TRBV7-8 and TRBJ2-5, is as follows: GAGVSQSPRYKVAKRGQDVALRCDPISGHVSLFWYQQALGQGPEFLTYFQNEAQLDKSGLPSDRFFAERPEGSVSTLKIQRTQQEDSAVYLCASSSTGLAGTETQYFGPGTRLLVL.

The V and J genes are TRBV2 and TRBJ2-3; 11 bases are a match to TRBD2. The V segment lost 4 bases and the J segment 2 bases; nucleotides outside the gene matches: 8. The CDR3 length is 17 residues. The germline V gene encodes CDR1 SNHLY and CDR2 FYNNEI. The CDR3 sequence is CASSAPGLADFTDTQYF. CDR3 in DNA: TGTGCCAGCAGTGCCCCGGGACTAGCGGATTTCACAGATACGCAGTATTTT.